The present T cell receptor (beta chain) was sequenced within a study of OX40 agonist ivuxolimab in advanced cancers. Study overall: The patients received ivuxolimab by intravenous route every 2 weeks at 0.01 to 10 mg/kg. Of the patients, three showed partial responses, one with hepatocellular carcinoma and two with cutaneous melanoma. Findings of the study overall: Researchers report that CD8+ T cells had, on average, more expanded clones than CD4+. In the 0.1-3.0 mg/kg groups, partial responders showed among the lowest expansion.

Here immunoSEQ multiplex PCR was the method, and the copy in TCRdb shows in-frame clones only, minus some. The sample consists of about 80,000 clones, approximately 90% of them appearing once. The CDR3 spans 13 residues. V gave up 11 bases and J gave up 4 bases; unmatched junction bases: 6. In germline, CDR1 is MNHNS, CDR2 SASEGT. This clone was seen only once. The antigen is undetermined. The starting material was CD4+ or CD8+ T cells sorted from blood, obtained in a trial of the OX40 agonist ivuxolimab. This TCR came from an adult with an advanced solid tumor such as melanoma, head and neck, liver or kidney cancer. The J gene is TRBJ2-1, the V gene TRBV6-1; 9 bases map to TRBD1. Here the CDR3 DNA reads TGTGCCGCACGGACAGGGGATTACAATGAGCAGTTCTTC. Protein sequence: CAARTGDYNEQFF.